The 8 T cell receptor beta chains below all came from one sample that was sequenced in a study of tumor T cells in aggressive B-cell lymphoma. The assay was immunoSEQ multiplex PCR, and TCRdb's table has in-frame clones only and misses some. The sample lists about 3,200 clones, roughly 92% occurring once. Sequencing input: tumor tissue. These receptors were collected from an adult with diffuse large B cell lymphoma.

The J gene is TRBJ2-7, the V gene TRBV7-2; 7 bases are shared with TRBD1. Germline CDR1 is SGHTA and CDR2 is FQGNSA. The CDR3 consists of 14 residues. J lost 5 bases, V lost 3 bases, and 7 bases had no gene match. In DNA form, the CDR3 reads TGTGCCAGCAGCTTGCGGTTTACAGGGGACGAGCAGTACTTC. Protein product: CASSLRFTGDEQYF.

This clone was seen just once. CDR3 protein: CASSIGTSGFYNEQFF. The CDR3 region has the DNA TGTGCCAGCAGTATCGGGACTAGCGGTTTTTACAATGAGCAGTTCTTC. The J gene is TRBJ2-1, the V gene TRBV7-2; 11 bases agree with TRBD2. Germline assignment: CDR1 SGHTA and CDR2 FQGNSA. The CDR3 sequence is 16 residues long. Germline trimming cut 6 bases from V and 4 bases from J; bases unmatched to any gene: 8.

This clone turned up a few times. The rearrangement links TRBV19 to TRBJ1-4; 8 bases are shared with TRBD1. J was trimmed by 6 bases and V by 2 bases; bases with no gene match: 2. In germline, CDR1 is LNHDA, CDR2 SQIVND (reference sequence). This CDR3 is built from 14 residues. CDR3 sequence reads: CASSIQTGDEKLFF. The DNA of the CDR3 is TGTGCCAGTAGTATACAGACAGGGGATGAAAAACTGTTTTTT.

The chain uses TRBV7-9 and TRBJ2-6; no clear D. The germline CDR1 and CDR2 sequences are SEHNR and FQNEAQ (reference sequence). The CDR3 totals 17 residues. Between the trimmed V and J ends, which lost 0 bases and 0 bases, there was a span of 9 bases. The CDR3 reads CASSLALGPSGANVLTF. Here the CDR3 DNA reads TGTGCCAGCAGCTTAGCGCTGGGCCCCTCTGGGGCCAACGTCCTGACTTTC.

This chain uses TRBV7-8 with TRBJ2-1, with 8 bases aligning to TRBD2. Germline loops: CDR1 SGHVS, CDR2 FQNEAQ. There are 14 residues in the CDR3. Trimming took 7 bases from V and 4 from J; bases not matched to a gene: 6. The CDR3 protein is CASTRVAGYNEQFF. In nucleotides, the CDR3 is TGTGCCAGCACGCGCGTAGCGGGATACAATGAGCAGTTCTTC.

The rearrangement links TRBV5-1 to TRBJ2-1; TRBD1 matches at 9 bases. Losses at the gene ends were 3 bases for V and 9 bases for J; bases not matched to a gene: 4. Germline V gene data show CDR1 as SGHRS and CDR2 as YFSETQ. The CDR3 consists of 13 residues. CDR3 loop: CASSYLTGGEQFF. In nucleotides, the CDR3 is TGCGCCAGCAGCTATCTGACAGGGGGTGAGCAGTTCTTC.

The rearrangement joins TRBV27 to TRBJ1-1; D unresolved. CDR3 length equals 14 residues. Per germline, CDR1 MNHEY and CDR2 SMNVEV (reference sequence). Trimming took 6 bases from V and 1 from J, leaving 12 bases between them. The CDR3 nucleotides read TGTGCCAGCAGAGGAGTAGGTTGGAACACTGAAGCTTTCTTT. Protein sequence: CASRGVGWNTEAFF.

This clone was picked up a small number of times. Germline is not matched at one junction end, which may reflect a read error. The rearrangement links TRBV6-1 to TRBJ1-2; perhaps TRBD1 as D (6 bases). Germline CDR1 MNHNS, CDR2 SASEGT. The CDR3 totals 13 residues. Here the CDR3 DNA reads TGTGCCAGCACTGCCACAGGGAACTTTGGCTACACCTTC. Translated: CASTATGNFGYTF.